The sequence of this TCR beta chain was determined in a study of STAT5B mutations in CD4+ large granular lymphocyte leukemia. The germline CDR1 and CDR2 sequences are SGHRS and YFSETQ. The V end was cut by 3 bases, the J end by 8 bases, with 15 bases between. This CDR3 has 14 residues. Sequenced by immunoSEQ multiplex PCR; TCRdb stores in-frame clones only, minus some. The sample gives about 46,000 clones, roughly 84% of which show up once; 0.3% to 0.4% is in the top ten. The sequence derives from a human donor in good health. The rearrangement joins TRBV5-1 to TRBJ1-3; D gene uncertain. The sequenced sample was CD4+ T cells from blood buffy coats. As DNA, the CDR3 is TGCGCCAGCAGCTCCCGGACGCTCGGAGACACCATATATTTT. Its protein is CASSSRTLGDTIYF.